This TCR beta chain was recorded in a study of T cell repertoires in cytomegalovirus infection. TCRdb reprocessed the reads with MiXCR, giving one entry per CDR3 protein. Among hundreds of thousands of distinct CDR3 sequences listed, around 32% were seen once. Overall study findings and caveats: Summed public TCR beta family frequency identified CMV carriers bearing the relevant HLA.

This clonotype was detected only once. The antigen is unknown. The receptor was derived from a human donor in good health (CMV status not recorded). Some clones in this sample may be carry-over from other donors' samples. The sample consisted of cultured PBMCs, taken from culture after CMV antigen stimulation.

This chain's CDR3 is CASNPRRVNTEAFF. The CDR3 bases are TGTGCCAGTAACCCGAGGAGGGTGAACACTGAAGCTTTCTTT. The chain has TRBV19 and TRBJ1-1; D gene unclear. The CDR3 runs to 14 residues. V lost 7 bases and J 0 bases, leaving 12 bases between the germline ends. CDR1 is LNHDA, CDR2 SQIVND, per germline (reference sequence).